This paragraph covers one T cell receptor (beta chain) sequence. Its antigen is unknown. V was trimmed by 8 bases and J by 5 bases, leaving 18 bases between them. Germline V gives CDR1 SGHAT, CDR2 FQNNGV. The CDR3 is made up of 15 amino acids. This specimen belongs to a study of cytomegalovirus exposure and HLA in healthy donors. Regarding the study as a whole: In vitro experiments confirmed that a few CMV-associated chains were specific for CMV antigens. Sequencing artifact likely explains a cluster of highly shared sequence variants. Reports credit the classifier with highly specific, highly sensitive diagnosis of cytomegalovirus status. DRB1 had the most TCR associations and HLA-C the fewest, a later analysis found, with rates varying by HLA locus.

Amplification used 60 Vbeta primers and 13 Jbeta primers. Some clones are missing from TCRdb's copy, which holds only in-frame ones; the method was immunoSEQ multiplex PCR. The sample shows some 120,000 clones, 75% to 85% of them seen only once. The chain recombines TRBV11-2 with TRBJ2-2; tentative D call: TRBD2 (5 bases). The TCR originated in a woman in her fifties or sixties in good health and CMV-seropositive. The specimen sequenced was PBMCs. The CDR3 sequence is CASREQSIVTGELFF. CDR3 nucleotide sequence: TGTGCCAGCCGGGAACAGAGTATAGTTACCGGGGAGCTGTTTTTT.